One sample yielded the 23 T cell receptor beta chains listed below, sequenced in a study of control samples from healthy donors and cancer patients. The table came from immunoSEQ multiplex PCR; TCRdb's copy has only in-frame clones and leaves some out. The table lists about 140,000 clones, 91% of them singletons, with more than 6.5% in the top ten. Sample: blood. Source of these receptors: a man aged 18 to 30 in good health.

V gene TRBV7-2 combines with J gene TRBJ1-2, with D possibly being TRBD1 (5 bases). Germline CDR1 and CDR2: SGHTA and FQGNSA. The length of the CDR3 is 14 residues. V gave up 4 bases and J gave up 8 bases, with 17 bases separating them. The CDR3 coding sequence is TGTGCCAGCAGCTCCTATGGGGCTACGGAGGGCTACACCTTC. It translates to CASSSYGATEGYTF.

CDR3 nucleotide sequence: TGTGCCAGCAGCAACAGGGGCCCCTACGAGCAGTACTTC. Protein sequence: CASSNRGPYEQYF. The V call is TRBV12-3 or TRBV12-4, the J call TRBJ2-7; TRBD1 matches 7 bases. This CDR3 has 13 amino acids. V lost 6 bases to trimming and J lost 2 bases; unmatched junction nucleotides: 4.

As for this clone: The same CDR3 also results from other DNA sequences found in this sample. The J gene is TRBJ2-2, the V gene TRBV29-1, with unresolved D. The germline gives CDR1 SQVTM, CDR2 ANQGSEA. The CDR3 extends over 10 amino acids. Trimming took off 5 bases at V and 7 bases at J, with 5 bases between the two ends. CDR3 in amino acids: CSVLIGELFF. The CDR3 DNA is TGCAGCGTTCTAATCGGGGAGCTGTTTTTT.

The genes are TRBV29-1 and TRBJ2-7; TRBD1 matches 9 bases. Germline V CDR1 and CDR2: SQVTM, ANQGSEA. V lost 7 bases, J lost 4 bases, and 5 bases stayed unmatched. The CDR3 runs 12 residues. The CDR3 loop is CSASGTGYEQYF. In DNA, the CDR3 is TGCAGCGCCTCCGGGACAGGGTACGAGCAGTACTTC.

This chain uses TRBV18 with TRBJ2-5, with D unclear. Germline loops: CDR1 KGHSH, CDR2 LQKENI. This CDR3 has 11 residues. V gave up 3 bases and J gave up 11 bases, with 10 bases separating them. Here the CDR3 reads CASSPSIGQYF. In nucleotides, the CDR3 is TGTGCCAGCTCACCCTCGATCGGGCAGTACTTC.

The gene calls are TRBV5-5 and TRBJ2-6; 8 bases agree with TRBD2. The CDR3 has 20 residues. Looked up from germline, CDR1 is SGHKS and CDR2 is YYEKEE (reference sequence). The V and J ends lost 2 bases and 0 bases, in that order; junction bases with no gene match: 13. The CDR3 coding sequence is TGTGCCAGCAGCTTTGTTGGCGCGGGGGGACGCGGCTCTGGGGCCAACGTCCTGACTTTC. Protein product: CASSFVGAGGRGSGANVLTF.

This clone came up a few times. The rearrangement uses TRBV25-1 and TRBJ2-7; unclear D gene. Per the germline V gene, CDR1 is MGHDK and CDR2 is SYGVNS. The CDR3 has 15 residues. Trimming took off 5 bases at V and 0 bases at J, with 14 bases between the two ends. This CDR3 is CASSPYGQRSYEQYF. The DNA for the CDR3 is TGTGCCAGCAGTCCGTACGGTCAGCGCTCCTACGAGCAGTACTTC.

This clone was recorded only once. Other DNA sequences in the sample encode the same CDR3. The V gene is TRBV18, the J gene TRBJ2-7; no firm D call. Germline V gives CDR1 KGHSH, CDR2 LQKENI. V was trimmed by 6 bases and J by 3 bases, leaving 9 bases between them. CDR3 length: 12 residues. CDR3 in DNA: TGTGCCAGCTCGCCTTTGAACTACGAGCAGTACTTC. It is translated as CASSPLNYEQYF.

The chain has TRBV4-1 and TRBJ2-7; the match to TRBD1 covers 7 bases. The CDR3 has 14 residues. Germline-derived CDR1 and CDR2 are MGHRA and YSYEKL. The V and J ends lost 3 bases and 2 bases, in that order; junction bases with no gene match: 4. The CDR3 nucleotides read TGCGCCAGCAGCCAGAGGACAGGAGCCTACGAGCAGTACTTC. Translation: CASSQRTGAYEQYF.

This rearrangement joins TRBV7-5 to TRBJ1-2. TRBV7-5 constitutes a pseudogene. The CDR3 loop spans 17 amino acids. CDR3 residues: CVRSLEGRGGEDYGYTF. The CDR3 region has the DNA TGTGTCAGAAGCTTAGAGGGTAGGGGGGGCGAAGACTATGGCTACACCTTC.

The chain is built from TRBV9 and TRBJ2-7, with no clear D. Germline V lookup: CDR1 SGDLS, CDR2 YYNGEE. The CDR3 runs to 13 residues. Trimming took off 4 bases at V and 0 bases at J, with 8 bases between the two ends. As DNA, the CDR3 is TGTGCCAGCAGCCCGACGAGCTCCTACGAGCAGTACTTC. This gives the protein CASSPTSSYEQYF.

The chain has TRBV7-2 and TRBJ2-7, with a weak D call TRBD1 (6 bases). The CDR3 has 13 amino acids. CDR1 and CDR2 from the germline V gene are SGHTA and FQGNSA. With 4 bases removed from V and 4 bases from J, the gap between germline ends came to 11 bases. The CDR3 DNA sequence: TGTGCCAGCAGCTCACAGGGTGGGTACGAGCAGTACTTC. This encodes CASSSQGGYEQYF.

The V and J genes are TRBV11-2 and TRBJ2-2; D not resolved. Germline V gene lookup returns CDR1 SGHAT and CDR2 FQNNGV. The CDR3 is 16 residues long. V lost 0 bases to trimming and J lost 1 base, with 9 bases between them. DNA for the CDR3: TGTGCCAGCAGCTTAGATTATGGCCTGAACACCGGGGAGCTGTTTTTT. Translated: CASSLDYGLNTGELFF.

The genes are TRBV5-1 and TRBJ1-6; no clear D gene. The germline V gene has CDR1 SGHRS and CDR2 YFSETQ. With 0 bases removed from V and 3 bases from J, the gap between germline ends came to 4 bases. This CDR3 has 14 amino acids. The CDR3 DNA reads as TGCGCCAGCAGCTTGGGTGGCTATAATTCACCCCTCCACTTT. Translated, it gives CASSLGGYNSPLHF. The complete variable domain, with remaining parts taken from reference TRBV5-1 and TRBJ1-6, reads KAGVTQTPRYLIKTRGQQVTLSCSPISGHRSVSWYQQTPGQGLQFLFEYFSETQRNKGNFPGRFSGRQFSNSRSEMNVSTLELGDSALYLCASSLGGYNSPLHFGNGTRLTVT.

This chain connects TRBV28 to TRBJ2-5, with D maybe TRBD2 (5 bases). Germline V gives CDR1 MDHEN, CDR2 SYDVKM. V shed 6 bases and J shed 2 bases, with 22 bases lying between them. CDR3 length: 17 amino acids. This chain's CDR3 is CASRKSGFGLIQETQYF. CDR3 coding DNA: TGTGCCAGCAGAAAAAGCGGATTCGGCCTCATACAAGAGACCCAGTACTTC.

This clone was observed a single time. This chain uses TRBV11-2 with TRBJ1-2; D unresolved. This CDR3 has 15 amino acids. Trimming removed 0 bases at V and 6 bases at J, with 14 bases between. CDR1 is SGHAT and CDR2 is FQNNGV in the germline V gene. Here the CDR3 DNA reads TGTGCCAGCAGCTTAGAGGCGTGGGATCTGGATGGCTACACCTTC. The encoded protein is CASSLEAWDLDGYTF.

The sample holds a few counts of this clone. This chain's CDR3 is CASSPGLIQETQYF. CDR3 DNA: TGTGCCAGCAGCCCCGGACTGATACAAGAGACCCAGTACTTC. This chain joins TRBV6-5 and TRBJ2-5, with D tentatively TRBD2 (5 bases). This CDR3 has 14 amino acids. Per germline, CDR1 MNHEY and CDR2 SVGAGI. V lost 6 bases and J lost 2, with 13 bases in between.

The gene calls are TRBV6-5 and TRBJ1-5; D is uncertain. The germline CDR1 and CDR2 sequences are MNHEY and SVGAGI. V was pared by 6 bases and J by 0 bases, with 12 bases between. The CDR3 spans 15 residues. DNA for the CDR3: TGTGCCAGCAGCCCGTTTGCCAATAGCAATCAGCCCCAGCATTTT. Amino acids: CASSPFANSNQPQHF.

V is TRBV7-2 and J is TRBJ2-7, with 8 bases lining up with TRBD1. Germline V CDR1 and CDR2: SGHTA, FQGNSA. The CDR3 covers 19 residues. V shed 6 bases, J shed 0 bases, and the junction held 19 bases outside the gene matches. CDR3 loop: CASSSTRAGTGESSYEQYF. Here the CDR3 DNA reads TGTGCCAGCAGTTCCACCCGGGCCGGGACAGGTGAGAGCTCCTACGAGCAGTACTTC. The full variable domain, rest sourced from reference TRBV7-2 and TRBJ2-7, is GAGVSQSPSNKVTEKGKDVELRCDPISGHTALYWYRQSLGQGLEFLIYFQGNSAPDKSGLPSDRFSAERTGGSVSTLTIQRTQQEDSAVYLCASSSTRAGTGESSYEQYFGPGTRLTVT.

The V call is TRBV5-1, the J call TRBJ1-5; D is undetermined. The germline CDR1 and CDR2 sequences are SGHRS and YFSETQ. With 4 bases removed from V and 0 bases from J, the gap between germline ends came to 20 bases. The CDR3 consists of 18 residues. Here the CDR3 reads CASSRGPILEYSNQPQHF. The CDR3 DNA sequence: TGCGCCAGCAGCCGTGGACCGATCTTGGAATATAGCAATCAGCCCCAGCATTTT.

This clone occurred once. J is TRBJ1-3 and V is TRBV18; a possible D gene is TRBD1 (6 bases). The CDR3 length is 18 residues. Germline loops: CDR1 KGHSH, CDR2 LQKENI. The V gene lost 3 bases and the J gene lost 0 bases, with 18 bases spanning the gap. The CDR3 region is CASSPTLFTGSSGNTIYF. CDR3 DNA: TGTGCCAGCTCACCCACTCTGTTTACAGGGAGCTCTGGAAACACCATATATTTT.

The gene calls are TRBV7-9 and TRBJ2-3; unclear D gene. Germline V lookup: CDR1 SEHNR, CDR2 FQNEAQ (reference sequence). Trimming left V 0 bases short and J 6 bases short, with 10 bases between. The CDR3 is made up of 14 amino acids. The CDR3 reads CASSLAWAEDTQYF. CDR3 DNA sequence: TGTGCCAGCAGCTTAGCGTGGGCGGAGGATACGCAGTATTTT.

As to this clone: The limits of the CDR3 on the DNA are not certain, so only TCRdb's listed CDR3 is given. The chain combines TRBV28 with TRBJ1-5; TRBD1, as called in the table, went unchecked against the DNA. Germline V lookup: CDR1 MDHEN, CDR2 SYDVKM. The CDR3 spans 15 residues, counting both ends. This CDR3 is CASSTSTGWNQPQHF.